The present T cell receptor (beta chain) was sequenced within a study of cytomegalovirus exposure and HLA in healthy donors. With 60 Vbeta and 13 Jbeta primers, the PCR was carried out. Assay used: immunoSEQ multiplex PCR; TCRdb lists only in-frame clones, some missing. Here the sample spans about 200,000 clones, around 79% being singletons. Germline trimming cut 3 bases from V and 3 bases from J; bases unmatched to any gene: 3. The CDR3 extends over 14 amino acids. Per the germline V gene, CDR1 is GTSNPN and CDR2 is SVGIG (reference sequence). V and J are TRBV30 and TRBJ1-5, with TRBD1 matching over 9 bases. Sample: PBMCs. This receptor was obtained from a male donor in good health and CMV-seropositive. CDR3 bases: TGTGCCTGGAGACGACAGGGGGACAATCAGCCCCAGCATTTT. Encoded protein: CAWRRQGDNQPQHF.